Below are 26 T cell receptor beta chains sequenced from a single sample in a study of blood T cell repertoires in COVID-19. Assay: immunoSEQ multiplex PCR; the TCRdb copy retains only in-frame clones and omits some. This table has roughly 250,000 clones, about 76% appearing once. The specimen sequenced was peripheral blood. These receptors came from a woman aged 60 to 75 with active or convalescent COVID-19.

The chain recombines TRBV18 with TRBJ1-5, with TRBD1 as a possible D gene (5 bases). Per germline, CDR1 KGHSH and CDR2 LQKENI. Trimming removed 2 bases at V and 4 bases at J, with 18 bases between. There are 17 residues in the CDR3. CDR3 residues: CASSPGVQWRGNQPQHF. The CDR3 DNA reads TGTGCCAGCTCACCAGGGGTCCAGTGGAGGGGTAATCAGCCCCAGCATTTT. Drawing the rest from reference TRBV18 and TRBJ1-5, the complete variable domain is NAGVMQNPRHLVRRRGQEARLRCSPMKGHSHVYWYRQLPEEGLKFMVYLQKENIIDESGMPKERFSAEFPKEGPSILRIQQVVRGDSAAYFCASSPGVQWRGNQPQHFGDGTRLSIL.

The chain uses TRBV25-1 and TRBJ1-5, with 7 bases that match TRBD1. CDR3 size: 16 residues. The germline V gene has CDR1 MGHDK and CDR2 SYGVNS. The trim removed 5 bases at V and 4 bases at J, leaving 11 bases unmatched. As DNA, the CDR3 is TGTGCCAGCAGTCAAGACGACAGGGCATTTAATCAGCCCCAGCATTTT. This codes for CASSQDDRAFNQPQHF.

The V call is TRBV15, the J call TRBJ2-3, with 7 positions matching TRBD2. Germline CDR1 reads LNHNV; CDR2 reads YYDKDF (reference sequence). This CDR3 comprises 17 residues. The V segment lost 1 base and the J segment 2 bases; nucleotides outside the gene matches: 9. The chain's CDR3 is CATSRARAGIHTDTQYF. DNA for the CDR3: TGTGCCACCAGCAGAGCGCGAGCGGGGATCCACACAGATACGCAGTATTTT.

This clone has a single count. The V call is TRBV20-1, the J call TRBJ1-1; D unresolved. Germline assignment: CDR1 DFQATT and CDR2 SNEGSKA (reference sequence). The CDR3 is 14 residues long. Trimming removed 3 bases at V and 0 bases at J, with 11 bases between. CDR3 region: CSASLGRLNTEAFF. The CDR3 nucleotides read TGCAGTGCTAGTCTGGGCAGGCTGAACACTGAAGCTTTCTTT.

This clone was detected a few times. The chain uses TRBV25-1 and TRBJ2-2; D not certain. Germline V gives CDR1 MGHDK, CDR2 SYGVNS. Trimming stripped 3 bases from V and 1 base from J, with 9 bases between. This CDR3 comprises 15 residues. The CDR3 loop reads CASSENSRNTGELFF. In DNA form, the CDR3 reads TGTGCCAGCAGTGAGAACAGCAGGAACACCGGGGAGCTGTTTTTT.

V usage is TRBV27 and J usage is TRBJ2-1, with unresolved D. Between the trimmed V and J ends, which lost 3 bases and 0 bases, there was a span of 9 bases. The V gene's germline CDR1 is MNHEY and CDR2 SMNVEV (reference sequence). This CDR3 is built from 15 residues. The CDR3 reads CASSFSVSSYNEQFF. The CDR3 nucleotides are TGTGCCAGCAGTTTTTCCGTGAGCTCCTACAATGAGCAGTTCTTC.

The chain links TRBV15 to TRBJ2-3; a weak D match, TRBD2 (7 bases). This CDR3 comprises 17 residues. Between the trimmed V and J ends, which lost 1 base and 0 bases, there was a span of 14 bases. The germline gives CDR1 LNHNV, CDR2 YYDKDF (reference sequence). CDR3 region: CATSRGRGGTSTDTQYF. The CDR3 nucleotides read TGTGCCACCAGCAGAGGGAGGGGGGGGACTAGCACAGATACGCAGTATTTT.

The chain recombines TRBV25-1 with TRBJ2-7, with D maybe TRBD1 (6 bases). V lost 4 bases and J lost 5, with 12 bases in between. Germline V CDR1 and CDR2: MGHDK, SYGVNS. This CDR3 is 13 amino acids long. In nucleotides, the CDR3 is TGTGCCAGCAGTGCCAGGGGAGTGAACGAGCAGTACTTC. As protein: CASSARGVNEQYF.

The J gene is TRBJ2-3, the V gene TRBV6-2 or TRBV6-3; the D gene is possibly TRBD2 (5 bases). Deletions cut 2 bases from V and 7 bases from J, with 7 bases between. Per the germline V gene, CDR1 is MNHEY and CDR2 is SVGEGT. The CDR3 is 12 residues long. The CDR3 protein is CASSYRENTQYF. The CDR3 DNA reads TGTGCCAGCAGTTACCGGGAAAATACGCAGTATTTT.

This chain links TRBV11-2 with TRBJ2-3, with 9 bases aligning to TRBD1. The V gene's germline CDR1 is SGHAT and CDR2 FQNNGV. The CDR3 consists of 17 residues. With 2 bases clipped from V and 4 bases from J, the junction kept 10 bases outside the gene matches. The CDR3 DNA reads TGTGCCAGCAGCTTACCTCTCCGGGACAGGGCCTCAGATACGCAGTATTTT. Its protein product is CASSLPLRDRASDTQYF.

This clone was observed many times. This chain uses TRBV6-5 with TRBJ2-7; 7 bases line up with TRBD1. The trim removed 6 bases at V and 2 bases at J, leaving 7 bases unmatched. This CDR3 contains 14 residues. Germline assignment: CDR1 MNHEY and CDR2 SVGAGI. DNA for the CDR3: TGTGCCAGCAGCCTGTCGACAGGGACCTACGAGCAGTACTTC. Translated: CASSLSTGTYEQYF.

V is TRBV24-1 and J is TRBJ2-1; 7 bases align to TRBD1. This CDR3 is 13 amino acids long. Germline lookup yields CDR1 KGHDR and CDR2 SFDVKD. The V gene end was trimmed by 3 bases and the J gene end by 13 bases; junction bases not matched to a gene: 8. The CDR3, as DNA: TGTGCCACCAGTGATACTCGGACAGGCCCCCAGTTCTTC. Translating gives CATSDTRTGPQFF.

CDR3 bases: TGTGCCAGTAGTGCCCGCCACAGGGATACTGAAGCTTTCTTT. It yields the protein CASSARHRDTEAFF. The genes are TRBV19 and TRBJ1-1, with D perhaps matching TRBD1 (6 bases). The CDR3 consists of 14 residues. V gave up 5 bases and J gave up 5 bases, with 15 bases separating them. Germline V CDR1 and CDR2: LNHDA, SQIVND (reference sequence).

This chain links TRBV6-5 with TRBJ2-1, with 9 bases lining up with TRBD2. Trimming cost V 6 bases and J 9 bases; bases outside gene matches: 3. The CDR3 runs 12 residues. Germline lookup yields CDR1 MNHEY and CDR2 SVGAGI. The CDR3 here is CASRVAGAEQFF. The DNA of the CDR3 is TGTGCCAGCAGGGTAGCGGGGGCTGAGCAGTTCTTC.

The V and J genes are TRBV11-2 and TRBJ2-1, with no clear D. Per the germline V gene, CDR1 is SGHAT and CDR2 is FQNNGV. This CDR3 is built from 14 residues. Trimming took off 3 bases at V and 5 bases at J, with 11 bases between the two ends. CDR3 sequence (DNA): TGTGCCAGCAGCTTCGCTAGTATGGACAATGAGCAGTTCTTC. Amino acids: CASSFASMDNEQFF.

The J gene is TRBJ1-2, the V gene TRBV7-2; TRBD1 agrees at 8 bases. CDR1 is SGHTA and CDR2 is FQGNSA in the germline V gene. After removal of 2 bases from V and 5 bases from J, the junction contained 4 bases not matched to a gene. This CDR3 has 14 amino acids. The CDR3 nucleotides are TGTGCCAGCAGCTTACATCGGACAGGGTATGGCTACACCTTC. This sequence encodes CASSLHRTGYGYTF.

For the CDR3, the DNA is TGTGCCAGCAGCTTAGCAGCAGGTTACGAGCAGTACTTC. Its protein is CASSLAAGYEQYF. The J gene is TRBJ2-7, the V gene TRBV7-6, with no clear D. The CDR3 is made up of 13 amino acids. From germline, CDR1 is SGHVS and CDR2 FNYEAQ. The V end was cut by 0 bases, the J end by 4 bases, with 7 bases between.

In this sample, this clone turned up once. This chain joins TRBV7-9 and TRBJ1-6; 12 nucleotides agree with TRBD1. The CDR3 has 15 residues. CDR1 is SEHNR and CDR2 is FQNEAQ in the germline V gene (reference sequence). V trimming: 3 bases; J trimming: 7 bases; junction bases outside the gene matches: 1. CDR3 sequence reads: CASSLGQGANSPLHF. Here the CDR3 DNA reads TGTGCCAGCAGCTTGGGACAGGGGGCGAATTCACCCCTCCACTTT. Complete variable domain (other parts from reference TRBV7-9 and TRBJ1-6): DTGVSQNPRHKITKRGQNVTFRCDPISEHNRLYWYRQTLGQGPEFLTYFQNEAQLEKSRLLSDRFSAERPKGSFSTLEIQRTEQGDSAMYLCASSLGQGANSPLHFGNGTRLTVT.

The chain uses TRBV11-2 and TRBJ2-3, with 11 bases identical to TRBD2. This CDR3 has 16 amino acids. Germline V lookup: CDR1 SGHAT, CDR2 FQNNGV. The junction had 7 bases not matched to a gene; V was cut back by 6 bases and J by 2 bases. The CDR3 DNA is TGTGCCAGCAGACATCTAGCGGGGGGCCCCACAGATACGCAGTATTTT. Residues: CASRHLAGGPTDTQYF. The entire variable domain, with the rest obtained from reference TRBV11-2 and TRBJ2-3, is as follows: EAGVAQSPRYKIIEKRQSVAFWCNPISGHATLYWYQQILGQGPKLLIQFQNNGVVDDSQLPKDRFSAERLKGVDSTLKIQPAKLEDSAVYLCASRHLAGGPTDTQYFGPGTRLTVL.

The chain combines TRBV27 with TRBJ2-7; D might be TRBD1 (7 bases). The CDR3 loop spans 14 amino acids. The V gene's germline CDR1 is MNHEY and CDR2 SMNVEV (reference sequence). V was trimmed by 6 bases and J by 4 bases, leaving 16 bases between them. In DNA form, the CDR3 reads TGTGCCAGCAGAAGTTCAGGGGGACTTTACGAGCAGTACTTC. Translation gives CASRSSGGLYEQYF.

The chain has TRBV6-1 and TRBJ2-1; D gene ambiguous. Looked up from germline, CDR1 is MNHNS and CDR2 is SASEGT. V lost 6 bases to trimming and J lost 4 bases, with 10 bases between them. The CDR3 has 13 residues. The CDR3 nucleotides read TGTGCCAGCAGAAGTATAGAGTACAATGAGCAGTTCTTC. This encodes CASRSIEYNEQFF.

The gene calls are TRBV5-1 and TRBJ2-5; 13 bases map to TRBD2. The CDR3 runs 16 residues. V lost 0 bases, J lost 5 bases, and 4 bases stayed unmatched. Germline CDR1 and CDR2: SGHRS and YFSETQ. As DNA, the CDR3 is TGCGCCAGCAGCTTGGGGACTAGCGGGGGTTCGGAGACCCAGTACTTC. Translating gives CASSLGTSGGSETQYF.

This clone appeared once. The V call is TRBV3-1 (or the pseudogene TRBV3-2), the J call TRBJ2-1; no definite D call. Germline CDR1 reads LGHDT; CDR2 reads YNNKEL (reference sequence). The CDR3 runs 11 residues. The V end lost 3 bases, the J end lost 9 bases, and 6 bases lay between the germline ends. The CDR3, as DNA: TGTGCCAGCAGCCAGGCCCCTGAGCAGTTCTTC. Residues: CASSQAPEQFF.

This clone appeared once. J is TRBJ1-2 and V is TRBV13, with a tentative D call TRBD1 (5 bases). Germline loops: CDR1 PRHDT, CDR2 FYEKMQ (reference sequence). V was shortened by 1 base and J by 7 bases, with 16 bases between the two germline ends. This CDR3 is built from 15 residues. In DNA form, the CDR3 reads TGTGCCAGCAGCTTAGCTTGGGAGGGGTTTCGTGGCTACACCTTC. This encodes CASSLAWEGFRGYTF.

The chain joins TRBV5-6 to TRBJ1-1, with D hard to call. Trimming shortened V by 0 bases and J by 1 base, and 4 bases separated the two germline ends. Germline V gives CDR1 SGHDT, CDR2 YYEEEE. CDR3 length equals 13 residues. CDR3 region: CASSLVANTEAFF. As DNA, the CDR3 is TGTGCCAGCAGCTTGGTGGCGAACACTGAAGCTTTCTTT.

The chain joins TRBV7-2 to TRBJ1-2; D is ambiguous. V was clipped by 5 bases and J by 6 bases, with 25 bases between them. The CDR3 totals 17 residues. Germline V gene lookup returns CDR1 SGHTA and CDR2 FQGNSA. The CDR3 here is CASSPRGPTTFGDGYTF. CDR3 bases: TGTGCCAGCAGCCCCCGCGGGCCTACTACCTTCGGGGATGGCTACACCTTC.